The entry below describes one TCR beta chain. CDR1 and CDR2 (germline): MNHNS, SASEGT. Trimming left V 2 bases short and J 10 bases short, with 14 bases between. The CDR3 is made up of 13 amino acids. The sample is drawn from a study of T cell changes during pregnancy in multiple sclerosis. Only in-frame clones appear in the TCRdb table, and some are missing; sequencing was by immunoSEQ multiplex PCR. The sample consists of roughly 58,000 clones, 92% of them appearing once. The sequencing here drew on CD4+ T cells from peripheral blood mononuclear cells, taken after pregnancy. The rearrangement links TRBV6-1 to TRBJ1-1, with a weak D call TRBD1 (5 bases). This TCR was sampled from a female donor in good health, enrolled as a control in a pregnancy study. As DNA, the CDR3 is TGTGCCAGCAGTGAACCAGGTTCCGGGGGAGCTTTCTTT. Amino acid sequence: CASSEPGSGGAFF.